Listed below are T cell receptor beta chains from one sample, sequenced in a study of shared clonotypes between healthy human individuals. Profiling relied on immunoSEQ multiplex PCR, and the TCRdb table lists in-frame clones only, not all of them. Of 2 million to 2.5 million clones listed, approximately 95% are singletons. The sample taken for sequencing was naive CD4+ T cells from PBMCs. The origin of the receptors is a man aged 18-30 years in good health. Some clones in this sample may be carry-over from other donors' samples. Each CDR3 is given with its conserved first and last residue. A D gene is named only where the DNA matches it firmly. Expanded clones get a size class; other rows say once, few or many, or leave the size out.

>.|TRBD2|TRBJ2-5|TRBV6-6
CASRKPGLAQQETQYF
TGTGCCAGCCGAAAACCGGGACTAGCGCAACAAGAGACCCAGTACTTC
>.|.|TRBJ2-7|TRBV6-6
CASSARGIESYEQYF
TGTGCCAGCAGCGCACGGGGGATAGAAAGCTACGAGCAGTACTTC
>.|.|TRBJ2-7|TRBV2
CASLGVMSGEQYF
TGTGCCAGCTTGGGAGTGATGTCTGGTGAGCAGTACTTC
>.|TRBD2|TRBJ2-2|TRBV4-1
CASSRTSGIAGELFF
TGCGCCAGCAGCCGGACTAGCGGGATAGCCGGGGAGCTGTTTTTT
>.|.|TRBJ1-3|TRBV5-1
CASSSSPSSGNTIYF
TGCGCCAGCAGCAGCTCTCCCAGCTCTGGAAACACCATATATTTT
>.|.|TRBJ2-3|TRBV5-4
CASSEGAGRDTQYF
TGTGCCAGCAGCGAGGGGGCCGGGAGGGATACGCAGTATTTT
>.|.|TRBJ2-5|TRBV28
CASSSPAEGKTQYF
TGTGCCAGCAGTTCCCCTGCGGAGGGGAAGACCCAGTACTTC
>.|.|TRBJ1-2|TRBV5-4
CASSPGGSNYGYTF
TGTGCCAGCAGCCCTGGGGGGTCTAACTATGGCTACACCTTC
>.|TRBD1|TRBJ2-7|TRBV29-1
CSIKRTGVDEQYF
TGCAGCATAAAAAGGACAGGGGTTGACGAGCAGTACTTC
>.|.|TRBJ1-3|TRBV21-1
CASRPYERRTGNTIYF
TGTGCCAGCAGACCCTATGAGAGAAGAACTGGAAACACCATATATTTT
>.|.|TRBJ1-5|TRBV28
CASSSGGSDNRPQHF
TGTGCCAGCAGTTCCGGGGGTTCCGACAATCGGCCCCAGCATTTT
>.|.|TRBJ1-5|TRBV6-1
CASSEAAPYSNQPQHF
TGTGCCAGCAGTGAAGCGGCACCGTATAGCAATCAGCCCCAGCATTTT
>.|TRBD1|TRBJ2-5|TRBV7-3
CASSLTGTGIQETQYF
TGTGCCAGCAGCTTAACTGGGACAGGGATCCAAGAGACCCAGTACTTC
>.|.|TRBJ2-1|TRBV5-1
CASSLGSSYNEQFF
TGCGCCAGCAGCTTGGGTTCCTCCTACAATGAGCAGTTCTTC
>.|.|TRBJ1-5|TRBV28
CASSLGAGRRDQPQHF
TGTGCCAGCAGTTTAGGGGCAGGGAGGAGGGATCAGCCCCAGCATTTT
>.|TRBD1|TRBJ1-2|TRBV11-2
CASSFHPGQGALGYTF
TGTGCCAGCAGCTTCCACCCAGGACAGGGGGCGTTAGGCTACACCTTC
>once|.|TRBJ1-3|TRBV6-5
CASSLGGIGNTIYF
TGTGCCAGCAGCCTAGGAGGTATCGGAAACACCATATATTTT
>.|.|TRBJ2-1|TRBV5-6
CASSLGAAEFF
TGTGCCAGCAGCTTGGGTGCGGCGGAGTTCTTC
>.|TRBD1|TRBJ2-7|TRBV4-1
CASSQVQGIYEQYF
TGCGCCAGCAGCCAAGTACAGGGGATCTACGAGCAGTACTTC
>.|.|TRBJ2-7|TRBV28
CASSPLPSGTRSYEQYF
TGTGCCAGCAGTCCGCTACCCTCCGGGACACGCTCCTACGAGCAGTACTTC
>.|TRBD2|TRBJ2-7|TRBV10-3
CAISEPSLAGVSYEQYF
TGTGCCATCAGTGAACCATCACTAGCGGGGGTCTCCTACGAGCAGTACTTC
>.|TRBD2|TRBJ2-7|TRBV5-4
CASSTETSGSFPSGGEQYF
TGTGCCAGCAGCACAGAGACTAGCGGGAGTTTTCCCTCAGGGGGGGAGCAGTACTTC
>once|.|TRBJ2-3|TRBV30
CAWTEGSTDTQYF
TGTGCCTGGACCGAGGGTAGCACAGATACGCAGTATTTT
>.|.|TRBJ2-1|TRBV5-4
CASHQINNEQFF
TGTGCCAGTCATCAGATAAACAATGAGCAGTTCTTC
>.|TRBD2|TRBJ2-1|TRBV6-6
CASSSPGTSGTSEQFF
TGTGCCAGCAGTTCTCCCGGGACTAGCGGGACCAGTGAGCAGTTCTTC
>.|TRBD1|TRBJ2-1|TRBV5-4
CASSTTGDRGEQFF
TGTGCCAGTAGTACAACAGGGGATAGGGGTGAGCAGTTCTTC
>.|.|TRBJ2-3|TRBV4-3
CASSQDHGSARFADTQYF
TGCGCCAGCAGCCAAGATCACGGGTCTGCGCGATTCGCAGATACGCAGTATTTT
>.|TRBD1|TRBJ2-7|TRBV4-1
CASSRGTGGVYEQYF
TGCGCCAGCAGCCGAGGGACAGGTGGAGTGTACGAGCAGTACTTC
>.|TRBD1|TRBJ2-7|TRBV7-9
CASRPGTGGREQYF
TGTGCCAGCAGACCCGGGACAGGGGGCAGGGAGCAGTACTTC
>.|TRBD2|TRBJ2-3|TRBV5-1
CASRGLAMSDTQYF
TGCGCCAGCAGGGGACTAGCTATGTCAGATACGCAGTATTTT
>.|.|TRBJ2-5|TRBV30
CAWSVRIIPALRTYTGETQYF
TGTGCCTGGAGTGTACGGATCATACCGGCCTTACGAACCTACACGGGGGAGACCCAGTACTTC
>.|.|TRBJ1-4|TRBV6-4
CASRATRGFIEKLFF
TGTGCCAGCAGAGCGACCCGGGGTTTTATTGAAAAACTGTTTTTT
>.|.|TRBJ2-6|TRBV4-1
CASSQPGRLNVLTF
TGCGCCAGCAGCCAGCCGGGACGGCTGAACGTCCTGACTTTC
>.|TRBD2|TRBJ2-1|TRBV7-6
CASSLGGRAGGPSAYNEQFF
TGTGCCAGCAGCTTAGGGGGCCGAGCGGGAGGACCTAGCGCCTACAATGAGCAGTTCTTC
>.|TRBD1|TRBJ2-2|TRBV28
CAGRGLAGELFF
TGTGCCGGAAGGGGGCTCGCCGGGGAGCTGTTTTTT
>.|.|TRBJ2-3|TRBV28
CASTSTDTQYF
TGTGCCAGCACTAGCACAGATACGCAGTATTTT
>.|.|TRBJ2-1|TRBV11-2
CASSTGLNEQFF
TGTGCCAGCAGCACGGGCCTTAATGAGCAGTTCTTC
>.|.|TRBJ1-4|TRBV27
CASSPPGATNEKLFF
TGTGCCAGCAGCCCACCGGGTGCAACTAATGAAAAACTGTTTTTT
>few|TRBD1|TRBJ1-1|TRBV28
CASSSTGAAFF
TGTGCCAGCAGTTCGACAGGGGCAGCTTTCTTT
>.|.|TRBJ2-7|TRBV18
CASSPGEIDYEQYF
TGTGCCAGCTCCCCGGGGGAGATCGACTACGAGCAGTACTTC
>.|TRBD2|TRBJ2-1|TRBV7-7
CASSPAGGVSYNEQFF
TGTGCCAGCAGCCCCGCGGGGGGCGTCTCCTACAATGAGCAGTTCTTC
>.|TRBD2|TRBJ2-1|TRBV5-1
CASRPLAGALGNEQFF
TGCGCCAGCAGACCGCTAGCGGGAGCATTGGGGAATGAGCAGTTCTTC
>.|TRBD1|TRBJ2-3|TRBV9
CASSVGDRGRTDTQYF
TGTGCCAGCAGCGTAGGGGACAGGGGGCGGACAGATACGCAGTATTTT
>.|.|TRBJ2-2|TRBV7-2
CASSLWGPGELFF
TGTGCCAGCAGCCTCTGGGGACCCGGGGAGCTGTTTTTT